This T cell receptor (beta chain) is drawn from a study of blood T cell repertoires in COVID-19. Across the whole study: From the United States, Italy and Spain came samples of acute and convalescent COVID-19. The cDNA or gDNA used as material had been derived from T cells, B-cell-depleted T cells, or PBMCs.

Germline CDR1 and CDR2: KGHSH and LQKENI. V shed 5 bases and J shed 8 bases, with 18 bases lying between them. The CDR3 is 15 residues long. The age range of participants was about 18 to 95 years, with residence in under 25 US areas. Under the authors' procedure: From reference gene primer amplification, estimates of nucleated cell counts were derived. Assay used: immunoSEQ multiplex PCR; TCRdb lists only in-frame clones, some missing. V, J and clone size were drawn from that table, and D and trimming were deduced from the DNA. The data hold some 140,000 clones, with under 90% observed a single time. The chain is built from TRBV18 and TRBJ1-4; D is possibly TRBD1 (5 bases). Material for sequencing was PBMCs or T cells enriched from blood (not recorded which). The source is a man between 40 and 49 years old with acute COVID-19. CDR3 in amino acids: CASSSNQGLGEKLFF. The CDR3 DNA follows: TGTGCCAGCTCATCAAACCAGGGCCTTGGGGAAAAACTGTTTTTT.